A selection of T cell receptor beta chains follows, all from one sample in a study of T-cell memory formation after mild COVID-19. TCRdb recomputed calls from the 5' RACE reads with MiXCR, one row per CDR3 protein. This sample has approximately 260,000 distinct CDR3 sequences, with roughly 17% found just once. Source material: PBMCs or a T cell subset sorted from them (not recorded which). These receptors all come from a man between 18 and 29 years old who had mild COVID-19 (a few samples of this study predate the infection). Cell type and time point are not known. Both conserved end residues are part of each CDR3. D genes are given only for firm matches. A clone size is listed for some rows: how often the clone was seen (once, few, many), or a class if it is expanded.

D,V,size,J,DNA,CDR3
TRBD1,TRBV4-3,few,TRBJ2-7,TGCGCCAGCAGCCAAGATCTAGGGGACAGAACCTACGAGCAGTACTTC,CASSQDLGDRTYEQYF
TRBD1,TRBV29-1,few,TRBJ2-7,TGCAGCGCTAGGGACAGCTCCTACGAGCAGTACTTC,CSARDSSYEQYF
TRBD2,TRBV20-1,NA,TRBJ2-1,TGCAGTGCCGTTACTAGCGGGGGGGACAATGAGCAGTTCTTC,CSAVTSGGDNEQFF
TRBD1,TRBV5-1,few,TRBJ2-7,TGCGCCAGCAGCTGGGACAGGTTTTACGAGCAGTACTTC,CASSWDRFYEQYF
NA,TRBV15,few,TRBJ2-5,TGTGCCACCAGCAGAGGAGGTCAAGAGACCCAGTACTTC,CATSRGGQETQYF
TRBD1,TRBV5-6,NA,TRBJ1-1,TGTGCCAGCAGCTTGGGAAACCGGACAGGGGCTAAAGCTTTCTTT,CASSLGNRTGAKAFF
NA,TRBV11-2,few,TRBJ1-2,TGTGCCAGCAGGGGGATCCAGGGGACCCATGGCTACACCTTC,CASRGIQGTHGYTF
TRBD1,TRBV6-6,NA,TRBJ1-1,TGTGCCAGCGCCCCAGGGGGAGCTTTCTTT,CASAPGGAFF
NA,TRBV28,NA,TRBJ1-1,TGTGCCAGCAGTTATCCGACAAGGAGGACTGAAGCTTTCTTT,CASSYPTRRTEAFF
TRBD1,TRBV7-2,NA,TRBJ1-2,TGTGCCAGCAGCTTGACAGGGGATGGCTACACCTTC,CASSLTGDGYTF
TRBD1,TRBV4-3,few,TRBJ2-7,TGCGCCAGCAGCCAAGAGGGGGACAGCCGATACGAGCAGTACTTC,CASSQEGDSRYEQYF
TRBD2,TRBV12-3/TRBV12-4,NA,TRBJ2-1,TGTGCCAGCGTCGGGGGGAGTCTGGTGGGCTTGGGTGAGCAGTTCTTC,CASVGGSLVGLGEQFF
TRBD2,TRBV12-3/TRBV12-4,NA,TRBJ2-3,TGTGCCAGCTATATATCCCCCAGGCGGGGGGGAGGAGATACGCAGTATTTT,CASYISPRRGGGDTQYF
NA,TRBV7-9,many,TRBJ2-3,TGTGCCAGCAGCCGTGAGGGGCCGACCACAGATACGCAGTATTTT,CASSREGPTTDTQYF
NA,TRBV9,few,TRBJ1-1,TGTGCCAGCAGCGTAGCGACTTACACTGAAGCTTTCTTT,CASSVATYTEAFF
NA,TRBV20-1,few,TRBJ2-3,TGCAGTGCTAGAGATAGCGGAGCGTCAGATACGCAGTATTTT,CSARDSGASDTQYF
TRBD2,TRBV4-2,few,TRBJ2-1,TGTGCCAGCAGCCTTGGTAGCGGGAGCTCCTACAATGAGCAGTTCTTC,CASSLGSGSSYNEQFF
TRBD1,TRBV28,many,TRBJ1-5,TGTGCCAGCAGGACAGGGGGTAATCAGCCCCAGCATTTT,CASRTGGNQPQHF
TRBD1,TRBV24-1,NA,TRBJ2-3,TGTGCCACCAGTGATCGCCGGGCTCGGGACAGGGGGACAGATACGCAGTATTTT,CATSDRRARDRGTDTQYF
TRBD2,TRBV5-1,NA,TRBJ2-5,TGCGCCAGCAGCCCAGGACTAGCAGCCTCGGAGACCCAGTACTTC,CASSPGLAASETQYF
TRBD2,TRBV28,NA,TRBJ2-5,TGTGCCAGCAGTCCCATACATGGCAGGGGACTAGCGGGGGAGACCCAGTACTTC,CASSPIHGRGLAGETQYF
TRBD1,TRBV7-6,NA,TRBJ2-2,TGTGCCAGCAGCTTAGTAATCGGGACAGGGGGTACCGGGGAGCTGTTTTTT,CASSLVIGTGGTGELFF
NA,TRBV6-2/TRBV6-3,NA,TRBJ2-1,TGTGCCAGCCTTGGGATTCAGGACAGCTACTCCTACAATGAGCAGTTCTTC,CASLGIQDSYSYNEQFF
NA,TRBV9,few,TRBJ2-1,TGTGCCAGCAGCGTCGGACCGAACAATGAGCAGTTCTTC,CASSVGPNNEQFF
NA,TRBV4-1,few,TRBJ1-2,TGCGCCAGCAGCCGGGAGTTAAGGACCCCCTGGGGCTACACCTTC,CASSRELRTPWGYTF
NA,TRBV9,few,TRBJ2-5,TGTGCCAGCAGCGTAGACCCCCGGGACCCTCTGTACTTC,CASSVDPRDPLYF
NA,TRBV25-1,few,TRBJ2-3,TGTGCCAGCAGTGTACAGGTCACAGATACGCAGTATTTT,CASSVQVTDTQYF
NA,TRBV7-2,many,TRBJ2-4,TGTGCCAGCAGACCTCAGGGCGCCAAAAACATTCAGTACTTC,CASRPQGAKNIQYF
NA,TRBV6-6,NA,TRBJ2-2,TGTGCCAGCAGCAGGGCGAGGGACGGGGAGCTGTTTTTT,CASSRARDGELFF
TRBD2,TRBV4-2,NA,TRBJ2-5,TGTGCCAGCGGAACTAGCGGACCGTACCAAGAGACCCAGTACTTC,CASGTSGPYQETQYF
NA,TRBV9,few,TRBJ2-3,TGTGCCAGCAGCGTTTCCGGGACTACAGATACGCAGTATTTT,CASSVSGTTDTQYF
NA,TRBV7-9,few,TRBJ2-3,TGTGCCAGCAGCTTAGAAGTGGTCGTGGGCACAGATACGCAGTATTTT,CASSLEVVVGTDTQYF
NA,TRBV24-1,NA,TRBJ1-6,TGTGCCACCAGTGTACAGGGCGGTTCACCCCTCCACTTT,CATSVQGGSPLHF
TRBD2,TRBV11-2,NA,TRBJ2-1,TGTGCCAGCAGCCCAATCCGGGGGGAACCTTACAATGAGCAGTTCTTC,CASSPIRGEPYNEQFF
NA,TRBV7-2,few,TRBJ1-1,TGTGCCAGCAGCTTAACCTCCGGGGGAATCACTGAAGCTTTCTTT,CASSLTSGGITEAFF
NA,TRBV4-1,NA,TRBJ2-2,TGCGCCAGCAGCCAAGATGGGGAACAGATCACCGGGGAGCTGTTTTTT,CASSQDGEQITGELFF
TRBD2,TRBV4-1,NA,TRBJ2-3,TGCGCCAGCAATAGCGGGGGGGGCCCAGATACGCAGTATTTT,CASNSGGGPDTQYF